This TCR beta chain derives from a study of blood T cell repertoires in COVID-19. Background on the study: Donors in the United States, Italy and Spain gave samples during acute or convalescent COVID-19. The cDNA or gDNA used as material had been derived from T cells, B-cell-depleted T cells, or PBMCs.

Germline CDR1 is LGHDT and CDR2 is YNNKEL (reference sequence). V lost 2 bases to trimming and J lost 6 bases; unmatched junction nucleotides: 9. The CDR3 has 16 residues. Source study methods: From reference gene primer amplification, estimates of nucleated cell counts were derived. The assay was immunoSEQ multiplex PCR, and TCRdb's table has in-frame clones only and misses some. V and J calls and clone size are those listed in that table; D and trimming were worked out from the DNA. The table records under 200,000 clones, over 75% of them present only once. The chain joins TRBV3-1 (or the pseudogene TRBV3-2) to TRBJ2-2; 7 nucleotides line up with TRBD1. Sequenced sample: peripheral blood. This clonotype originated in a man between 70 and 80 years old with acute or convalescent COVID-19. The CDR3 DNA is TGTGCCAGCAGCCAAAGCATGACAGGGATCGCCGGGGAGCTGTTTTTT. It translates to CASSQSMTGIAGELFF.